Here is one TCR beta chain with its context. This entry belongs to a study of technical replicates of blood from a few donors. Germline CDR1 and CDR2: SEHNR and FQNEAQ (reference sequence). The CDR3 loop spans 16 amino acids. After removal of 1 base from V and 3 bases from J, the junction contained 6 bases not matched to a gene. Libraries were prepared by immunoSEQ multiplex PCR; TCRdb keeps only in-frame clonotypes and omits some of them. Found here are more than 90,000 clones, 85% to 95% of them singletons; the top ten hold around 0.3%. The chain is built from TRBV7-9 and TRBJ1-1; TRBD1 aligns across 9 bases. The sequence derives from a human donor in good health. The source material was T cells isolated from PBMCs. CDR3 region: CASSLGGQGIYTEAFF. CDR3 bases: TGTGCCAGCAGCTTAGGAGGACAGGGGATTTACACTGAAGCTTTCTTT.